This T cell receptor (beta chain) was captured by sequencing in a study of blood T cell repertoires in COVID-19. Profiling relied on immunoSEQ multiplex PCR, and the TCRdb table lists in-frame clones only, not all of them. The profile shows roughly 160,000 clones, roughly four fifths of them singletons. Self-reported history from a screening survey and questionnaire set each donor's cohort. The source of this sequence is a man aged 50 or older who had recovered from COVID-19. Sequenced: PBMCs or T cells enriched from blood (not recorded which).

For the CDR3, the DNA is TGTGCCAGCAGATACGGGGACTCCTACGAGCAGTACTTC. Its protein is CASRYGDSYEQYF. This chain uses TRBV27 with TRBJ2-7, with a possible D match to TRBD2 (5 bases). This CDR3 is 13 amino acids long. Per the germline V gene, CDR1 is MNHEY and CDR2 is SMNVEV (reference sequence). V lost 6 bases and J 0 bases, leaving 9 bases between the germline ends.